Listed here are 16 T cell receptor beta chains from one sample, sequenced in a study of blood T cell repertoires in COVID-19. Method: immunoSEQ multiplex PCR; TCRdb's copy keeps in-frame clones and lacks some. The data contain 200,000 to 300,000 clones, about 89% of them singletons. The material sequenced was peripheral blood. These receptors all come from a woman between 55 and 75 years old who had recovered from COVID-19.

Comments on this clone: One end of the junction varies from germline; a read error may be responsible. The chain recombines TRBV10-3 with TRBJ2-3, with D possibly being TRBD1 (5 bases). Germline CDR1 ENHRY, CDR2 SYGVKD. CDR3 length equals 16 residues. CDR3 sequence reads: CAISGTETHPTGTQYF. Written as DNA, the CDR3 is TGTGCCATCAGTGGAACAGAGACCCACCCCACAGGTACGCAGTATTTT.

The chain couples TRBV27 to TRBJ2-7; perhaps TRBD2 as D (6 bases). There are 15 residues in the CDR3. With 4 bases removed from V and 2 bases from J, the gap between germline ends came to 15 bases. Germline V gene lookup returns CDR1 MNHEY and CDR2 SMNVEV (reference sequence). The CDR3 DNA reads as TGTGCCAGCAGTTCCAGGGCGGGGCTGACCTACGAGCAGTACTTC. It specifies CASSSRAGLTYEQYF.

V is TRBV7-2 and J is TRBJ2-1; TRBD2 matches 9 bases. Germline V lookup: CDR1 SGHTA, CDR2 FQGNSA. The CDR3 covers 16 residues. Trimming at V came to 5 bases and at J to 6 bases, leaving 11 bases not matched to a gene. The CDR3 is CASSVTIAGAPNEQFF. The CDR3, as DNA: TGTGCCAGCAGCGTAACAATAGCGGGGGCGCCCAATGAGCAGTTCTTC.

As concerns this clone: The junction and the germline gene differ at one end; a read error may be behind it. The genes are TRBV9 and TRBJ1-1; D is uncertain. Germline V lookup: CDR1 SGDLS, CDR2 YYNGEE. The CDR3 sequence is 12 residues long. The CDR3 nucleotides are TGTGCCAGCAGCGTAGGGGATTGGACTCCCATCTTT. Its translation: CASSVGDWTPIF.

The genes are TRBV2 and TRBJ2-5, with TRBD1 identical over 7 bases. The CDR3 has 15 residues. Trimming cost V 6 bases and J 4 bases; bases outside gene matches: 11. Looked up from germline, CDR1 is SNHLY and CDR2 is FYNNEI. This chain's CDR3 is CASRPGGSLRETQYF. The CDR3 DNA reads TGTGCCAGCAGGCCAGGGGGTTCTTTACGAGAGACCCAGTACTTC.

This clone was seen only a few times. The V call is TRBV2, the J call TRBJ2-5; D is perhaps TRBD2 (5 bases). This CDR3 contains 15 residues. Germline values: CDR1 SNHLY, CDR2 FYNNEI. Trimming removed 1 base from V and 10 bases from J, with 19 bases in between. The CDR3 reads CASSEVRASRVGQYF. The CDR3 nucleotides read TGTGCCAGCAGTGAAGTGCGGGCCTCCCGAGTTGGCCAGTACTTC.

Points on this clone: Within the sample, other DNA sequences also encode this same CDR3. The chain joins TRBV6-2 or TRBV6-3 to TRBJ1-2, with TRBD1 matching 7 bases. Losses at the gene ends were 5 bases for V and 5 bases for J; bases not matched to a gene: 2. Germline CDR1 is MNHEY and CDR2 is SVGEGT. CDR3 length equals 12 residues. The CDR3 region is CASSPGGYGYTF. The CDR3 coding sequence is TGTGCCAGCAGTCCAGGGGGGTATGGCTACACCTTC.

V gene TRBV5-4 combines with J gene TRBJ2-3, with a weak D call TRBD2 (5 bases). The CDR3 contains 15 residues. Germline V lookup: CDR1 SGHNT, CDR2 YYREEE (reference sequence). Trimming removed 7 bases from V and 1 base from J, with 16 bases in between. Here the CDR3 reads CASERWGSGTDTQYF. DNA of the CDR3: TGTGCCAGCGAGAGATGGGGTAGCGGCACAGATACGCAGTATTTT.

CDR3 protein: CASSNRQGAQAFF. The CDR3 DNA follows: TGTGCCAGCAGTAATCGACAGGGGGCTCAAGCTTTCTTT. The rearrangement links TRBV6-6 to TRBJ1-1; TRBD1 matches 10 bases. This CDR3 comprises 13 residues. V was pared by 5 bases and J by 9 bases, with 6 bases of the junction left unmatched. The germline V gene has CDR1 MNHNY and CDR2 SVGAGI (reference sequence).

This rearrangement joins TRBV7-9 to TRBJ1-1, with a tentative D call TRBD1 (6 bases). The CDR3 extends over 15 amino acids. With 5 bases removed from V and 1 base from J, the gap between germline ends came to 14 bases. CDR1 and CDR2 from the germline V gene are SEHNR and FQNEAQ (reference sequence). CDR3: CASSPGTLPNTEAFF. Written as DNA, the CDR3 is TGTGCCAGCAGCCCCGGGACACTCCCGAACACTGAAGCTTTCTTT.

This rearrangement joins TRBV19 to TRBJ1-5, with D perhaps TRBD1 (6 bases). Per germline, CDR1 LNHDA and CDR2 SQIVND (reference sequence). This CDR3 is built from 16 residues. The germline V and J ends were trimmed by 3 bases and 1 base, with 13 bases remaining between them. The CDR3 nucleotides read TGTGCCAGTAGTATCACAGGGTCGGGGAGCAATCAGCCCCAGCATTTT. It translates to CASSITGSGSNQPQHF. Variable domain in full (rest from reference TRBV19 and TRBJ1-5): DGGITQSPKYLFRKEGQNVTLSCEQNLNHDAMYWYRQDPGQGLRLIYYSQIVNDFQKGDIAEGYSVSREKKESFPLTVTSAQKNPTAFYLCASSITGSGSNQPQHFGDGTRLSIL.

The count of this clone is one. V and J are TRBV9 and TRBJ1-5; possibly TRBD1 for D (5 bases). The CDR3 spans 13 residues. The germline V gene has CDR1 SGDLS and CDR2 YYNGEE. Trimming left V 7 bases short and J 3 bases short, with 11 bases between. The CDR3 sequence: CASGQGNNQPQHF. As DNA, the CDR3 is TGTGCCAGCGGACAAGGGAACAATCAGCCCCAGCATTTT. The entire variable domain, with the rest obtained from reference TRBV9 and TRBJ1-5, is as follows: DSGVTQTPKHLITATGQRVTLRCSPRSGDLSVYWYQQSLDQGLQFLIQYYNGEERAKGNILERFSAQQFPDLHSELNLSSLELGDSALYFCASGQGNNQPQHFGDGTRLSIL.

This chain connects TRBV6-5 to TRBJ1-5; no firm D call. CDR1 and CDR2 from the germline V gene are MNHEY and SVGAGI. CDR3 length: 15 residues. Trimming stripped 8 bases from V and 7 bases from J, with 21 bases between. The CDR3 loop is CASSRGPARGQPQHF. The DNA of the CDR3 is TGTGCCAGCTCAAGAGGGCCCGCTAGAGGACAGCCCCAGCATTTT.

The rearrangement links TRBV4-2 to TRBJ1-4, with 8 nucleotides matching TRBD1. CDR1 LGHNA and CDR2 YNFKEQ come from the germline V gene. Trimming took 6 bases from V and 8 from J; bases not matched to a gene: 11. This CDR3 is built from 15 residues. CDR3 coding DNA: TGTGCCAGCAGTCCAACAGGGGGTTTAGGCGAAAAACTGTTTTTT. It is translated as CASSPTGGLGEKLFF.

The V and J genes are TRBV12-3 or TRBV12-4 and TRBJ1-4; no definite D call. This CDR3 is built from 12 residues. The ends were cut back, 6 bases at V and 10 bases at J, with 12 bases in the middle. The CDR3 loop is CASSLMPRKLFF. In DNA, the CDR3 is TGTGCCAGCAGCCTGATGCCGAGAAAACTGTTTTTT.

In DNA, the CDR3 is TGCGCCAGCAGCTTGGGAGTGCAGGGGAATAATTCACCCCTCCACTTT. Amino acids: CASSLGVQGNNSPLHF. The chain recombines TRBV5-1 with TRBJ1-6; D is perhaps TRBD1 (6 bases). V lost 0 bases and J lost 5, with 12 bases in between. The CDR3 runs 16 residues. The V gene's germline CDR1 is SGHRS and CDR2 YFSETQ.